This passage covers 7 T cell receptor beta chains from one sample sequenced in a study of cytomegalovirus exposure and HLA in healthy donors (dated by TCRdb to 2017 to 2019). Libraries were made using the immunoSEQ multiplex PCR assay. For the multiplex PCR, a mixture combining 60 forward primers for TCR Vbeta segments and 13 reverse primers for TCR Jbeta segments was used. As stored in TCRdb, this immuneACCESS dataset retains in-frame rearrangements with V and J assigned. A fraction of the clones does not appear; measured against another copy, unresolved V genes explain less than half of the discrepancy, and the remainder lacks a known reason. This sample gives approximately 190,000 clones in total; roughly 68% of them show up just once. The ten largest clones add up to about 2.5% of the sample. The specimen was PBMCs. The receptors come from a man aged 35-49 years in good health and CMV-seropositive.

Concerning this clone itself: At one end the junction does not follow the germline gene, possibly because of a read error. This chain connects TRBV7-9 to TRBJ2-6; D may be TRBD2 (5 bases). Germline V gene data show CDR1 as SEHNR and CDR2 as FQNEAQ (reference sequence). This CDR3 has 16 amino acids. The CDR3 loop reads CSSSKIGDSGANVLTF. The CDR3 DNA is TGTTCCAGCAGTAAGATCGGGGACTCTGGGGCCAACGTCCTGACTTTC.

The chain carries TRBV19 and TRBJ2-2; D possibly corresponds to TRBD2 (6 bases). Germline V gene sequence: CDR1 LNHDA, CDR2 SQIVND (reference sequence). Trimming shortened V by 9 bases and J by 3 bases, and 8 bases separated the two germline ends. The CDR3 has 12 residues. The CDR3 loop reads CASGGYTGELFF. In DNA form, the CDR3 reads TGTGCCAGCGGGGGATACACCGGGGAGCTGTTTTTT.

The V call is TRBV18, the J call TRBJ1-2; D unresolved. CDR1 and CDR2 (germline): KGHSH, LQKENI. The CDR3 totals 13 residues. V was pared by 2 bases and J by 6 bases, with 10 bases between. CDR3 sequence (DNA): TGTGCCAGCTCACCAGCCCAACTTCATGGCTACACCTTC. This sequence encodes CASSPAQLHGYTF.

This clone is a singleton in its sample. The same CDR3 arises from other DNA sequences in this sample as well. The chain carries TRBV27 and TRBJ1-2; perhaps TRBD1 as D (5 bases). The CDR3 consists of 13 residues. V lost 3 bases, J lost 3 bases, and 8 bases lay in between. Germline V gene lookup returns CDR1 MNHEY and CDR2 SMNVEV (reference sequence). The CDR3 DNA reads as TGTGCCAGCAGTTTGGGGGGGGACTATGGCTACACCTTC. It specifies CASSLGGDYGYTF.

This chain links TRBV6-1 with TRBJ1-5; D is unresolved. The CDR3 loop spans 15 amino acids. Trimming pared 3 bases from V and 2 bases from J, leaving 11 bases between. Germline loops: CDR1 MNHNS, CDR2 SASEGT. As DNA, the CDR3 is TGTGCCAGCAGTGATATTTGGACTGGCAATCAGCCCCAGCATTTT. Its protein is CASSDIWTGNQPQHF.

This chain uses TRBV7-2 with TRBJ2-7; D unresolved. Germline CDR1 is SGHTA and CDR2 is FQGNSA. V lost 4 bases, J lost 2 bases, and 3 bases lay in between. This CDR3 is 11 amino acids long. CDR3 sequence (DNA): TGTGCCAGCAGCTCCGCCTACGAGCAGTACTTC. Translation: CASSSAYEQYF. The full variable domain, its missing parts supplied by reference TRBV7-2 and TRBJ2-7, is GAGVSQSPSNKVTEKGKDVELRCDPISGHTALYWYRQSLGQGLEFLIYFQGNSAPDKSGLPSDRFSAERTGGSVSTLTIQRTQQEDSAVYLCASSSAYEQYFGPGTRLTVT.

The chain links TRBV21-1 to TRBJ2-2; the table names TRBD1, a call not compared with the DNA. TRBV21-1 is a documented pseudogene. This CDR3 has 13 amino acids. The chain's CDR3 is CASSHRGDGELFF. CDR3 bases: TGTGCCAGCAGTCACAGGGGAGACGGGGAGCTGTTTTTT.